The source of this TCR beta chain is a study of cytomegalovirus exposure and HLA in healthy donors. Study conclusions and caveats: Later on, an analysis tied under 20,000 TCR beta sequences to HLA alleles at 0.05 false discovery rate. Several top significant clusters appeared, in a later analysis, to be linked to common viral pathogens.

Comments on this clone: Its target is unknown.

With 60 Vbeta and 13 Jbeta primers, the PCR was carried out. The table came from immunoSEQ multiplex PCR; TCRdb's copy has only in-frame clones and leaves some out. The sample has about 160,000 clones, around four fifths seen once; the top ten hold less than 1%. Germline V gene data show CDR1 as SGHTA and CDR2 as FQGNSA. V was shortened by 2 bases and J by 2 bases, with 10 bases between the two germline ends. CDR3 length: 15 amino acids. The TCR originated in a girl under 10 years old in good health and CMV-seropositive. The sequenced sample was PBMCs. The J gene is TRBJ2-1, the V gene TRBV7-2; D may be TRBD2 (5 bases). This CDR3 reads CASSLSSGTYNEQFF. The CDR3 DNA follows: TGTGCCAGCAGCTTAAGCTCGGGAACCTACAATGAGCAGTTCTTC. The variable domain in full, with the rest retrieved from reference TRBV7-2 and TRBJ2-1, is GAGVSQSPSNKVTEKGKDVELRCDPISGHTALYWYRQSLGQGLEFLIYFQGNSAPDKSGLPSDRFSAERTGGSVSTLTIQRTQQEDSAVYLCASSLSSGTYNEQFFGPGTRLTVL.